The source of this T cell receptor (beta chain) is a study of T cell changes during pregnancy in multiple sclerosis. The CDR3 is made up of 14 amino acids. From germline, CDR1 is GTSNPN and CDR2 SVGIG (reference sequence). V lost 4 bases to trimming and J lost 1 base, with 14 bases between them. The table came from immunoSEQ multiplex PCR; TCRdb's copy has only in-frame clones and leaves some out. The sample lists just under 80,000 clones, 85% to 95% occurring once. The origin of this receptor is a female donor with multiple sclerosis, enrolled in a pregnancy study. The sample here was peripheral blood, taken in the first trimester of pregnancy. The rearrangement uses TRBV30 and TRBJ2-7; tentative D call: TRBD2 (6 bases). The CDR3 nucleotides read TGTGCCTGGACCCCCGGGACTGTATCCTACGAGCAGTACTTC. Residues: CAWTPGTVSYEQYF.